Here is one T cell receptor (beta chain) with its context. This sample was taken from a study of response to subunit inactivated influenza vaccine. CDR1 and CDR2 from the germline V gene are KGHSH and LQKENI. Between the trimmed V and J ends, which lost 3 bases and 9 bases, there was a span of 15 bases. The CDR3 has 14 amino acids. TCRdb analysed the RT-PCR reads with MiXCR anew, one entry per CDR3 protein. The repertoire includes about 540,000 distinct CDR3 sequences, under 30% of them detected once, and 2.5% to 3% sits in the top ten. These data also featured in a second study, about T cells expressing NK-cell markers. That source reports: 5'RACE template switching built TCR beta cDNA with unique molecular identifiers. Cells sorted as CD3+CD56+NKG2C+, CD3+CD56+NKG2C- and CD3+CD56-NKG2C+ T cells supplied the TCR beta repertoires. Among a few donors, these clonotypes also ranked first in the CD3+CD56-NKG2C+ fraction.

The source is a man aged 50-60 years who received an inactivated influenza vaccine. Sequencing used CD4+ T cells sorted from PBMCs, obtained roughly 12 days after vaccination. This chain joins TRBV18 and TRBJ2-1; tentative D call: TRBD2 (5 bases). The CDR3 DNA reads as TGTGCCAGCTCACCGAGGGATCGTAAGGGTGAGCAGTTCTTC. This gives the protein CASSPRDRKGEQFF.